Listed here are 17 T cell receptor beta chains from one sample, sequenced in a study of regulatory T cells in long-lasting Graves disease. Specified time point: persistent/refractory GD, antithyroid drugs over 5 years with positive TRAb. The authors made the TCR library using RNA they extracted from PBMCs. Investigators prepared the TCR beta libraries by applying iRepertoire HTBI primers and Arm-PCR of CDR3 regions. TCRdb recomputed calls from the multiplex PCR reads with MiXCR, one row per CDR3 protein. The table has 350,000 to 500,000 distinct CDR3 sequences, 21% seen once; the top ten hold around an eighth. The sample was peripheral blood mononuclear cells (PBMCs), taken when the disease was refractory, from a patient treated with antithyroid drugs. All receptors derive from a female donor with Graves disease.

There are many counts of this clonotype. CDR3 nucleotide sequence: TGCAGCGTTGTTAGCGGGAGCACCTACGAGCAGTACTTC. Translation gives CSVVSGSTYEQYF. The rearrangement links TRBV29-1 to TRBJ2-7; 9 bases match TRBD2. V shed 4 bases and J 2 bases; nucleotides not matched to a gene: 3. This CDR3 spans 13 amino acids. Germline CDR1 is SQVTM and CDR2 is ANQGSEA.

The chain has TRBV2 and TRBJ2-5; 8 bases agree with TRBD1. The CDR3 loop spans 14 amino acids. The trim removed 5 bases at V and 3 bases at J, leaving 5 bases unmatched. Germline values: CDR1 SNHLY, CDR2 FYNNEI. CDR3 residues: CASSLDRAEETQYF. The CDR3 bases are TGTGCCAGCAGTTTGGACAGGGCGGAAGAGACCCAGTACTTC.

Concerning this clonotype itself: A far larger clone lies a single base away; this is likely a read error. The chain is built from TRBV27 and TRBJ2-5, with D possibly TRBD1 on 5 matching bases. The CDR3 consists of 12 residues. Germline values: CDR1 MNHEY, CDR2 SMNVEV (reference sequence). The ends were cut back, 5 bases at V and 7 bases at J, with 11 bases in the middle. CDR3 nucleotide sequence: TGTGCCAGCAGTAGGGGTTCAGGGACCCAGTACTTC. It translates to CASSRGSGTQYF.

This chain uses TRBV18 with TRBJ2-2; the D gene is possibly TRBD2 (5 bases). The length of the CDR3 is 15 residues. V lost 2 bases, J lost 1 base, and 8 bases lay in between. Germline CDR1 and CDR2: KGHSH and LQKENI. The CDR3 spells CASSPSGENTGELFF. The DNA for the CDR3 is TGTGCCAGCTCACCAAGCGGAGAGAACACCGGGGAGCTGTTTTTT.

This clonotype was found many times. This chain uses TRBV6-5 with TRBJ2-7; tentatively, D is TRBD1 (6 bases). The CDR3 length is 14 residues. Per the germline V gene, CDR1 is MNHEY and CDR2 is SVGAGI. V was trimmed by 2 bases and J by 5 bases, leaving 13 bases between them. The CDR3 nucleotides read TGTGCCAGCAGTTACATGGGGGCTCTTCACGAGCAGTACTTC. It is translated as CASSYMGALHEQYF.

The J gene is TRBJ2-7, the V gene TRBV20-1, with 8 bases matching TRBD2. The CDR3 extends over 17 amino acids. Germline V CDR1 and CDR2: DFQATT, SNEGSKA (reference sequence). J was trimmed by 0 bases and V by 0 bases; bases with no gene match: 10. The CDR3 DNA sequence: TGCAGTGCTAGAGATCGTAGCGGGACGGGGATCTCCTACGAGCAGTACTTC. Translated: CSARDRSGTGISYEQYF.

The chain is built from TRBV5-1 and TRBJ2-2; D unresolved. Germline CDR1 is SGHRS and CDR2 is YFSETQ. The V end was cut by 7 bases, the J end by 6 bases, with 7 bases between. This CDR3 comprises 11 residues. The CDR3 sequence is CASRPAGELFF. CDR3 DNA: TGCGCCAGCCGGCCGGCCGGGGAGCTGTTTTTT.

The chain employs TRBV29-1 and TRBJ1-2; a possible D gene is TRBD1 (6 bases). The CDR3 runs 14 residues. Trimming pared 7 bases from V and 7 bases from J, leaving 22 bases between. CDR1 SQVTM and CDR2 ANQGSEA come from the germline V gene. CDR3 sequence reads: CSAQWLTGASGYTF. The CDR3 region has the DNA TGCAGCGCACAATGGCTGACAGGTGCTTCTGGCTACACCTTC.

This clonotype has only a few counts. This chain links TRBV30 with TRBJ1-1, with no clear D. V was clipped by 3 bases and J by 7 bases, with 15 bases between them. Germline V gene data show CDR1 as GTSNPN and CDR2 as SVGIG (reference sequence). The CDR3 runs to 13 residues. The CDR3 spells CAWSPDGGSEAFF. As DNA, the CDR3 is TGTGCCTGGAGCCCGGACGGAGGCAGTGAAGCTTTCTTT. Full variable domain (remainder filled in from reference TRBV30 and TRBJ1-1): SQTIHQWPATLVQPVGSPLSLECTVEGTSNPNLYWYRQAAGRGLQLLFYSVGIGQISSEVPQNLSASRPQDRQFILSSKKLLLSDSGFYLCAWSPDGGSEAFFGQGTRLTVV.

This clonotype was seen at least ten times. This rearrangement joins TRBV7-2 to TRBJ1-4; tentative D call: TRBD1 (6 bases). Germline V gene lookup returns CDR1 SGHTA and CDR2 FQGNSA. The CDR3 consists of 15 residues. V lost 5 bases to trimming and J lost 4 bases, with 14 bases between them. The CDR3 DNA follows: TGTGCCAGCAGCCCACTAGGACAGCTTAATGAAAAACTGTTTTTT. Protein product: CASSPLGQLNEKLFF.

The chain combines TRBV28 with TRBJ2-1; 10 bases are shared with TRBD2. V shed 9 bases and J 9 bases; nucleotides not matched to a gene: 11. The germline CDR1 and CDR2 sequences are MDHEN and SYDVKM. The CDR3 has 14 residues. The CDR3 region is CASVLAGTRGEQFF. The CDR3 DNA sequence: TGTGCCAGTGTACTAGCGGGGACCCGGGGTGAGCAGTTCTTC.

This clonotype was detected ten times or more. Here the CDR3 reads CASSLGHGETQYF. As DNA, the CDR3 is TGTGCCAGCAGCTTAGGACATGGAGAGACCCAGTACTTC. The chain recombines TRBV11-2 with TRBJ2-5; D uncertain. V was cut by 1 base and J by 4 bases, with 7 bases left in between. CDR3 length: 13 amino acids. CDR1 SGHAT and CDR2 FQNNGV come from the germline V gene.

This clonotype was counted ten times or more. The chain uses TRBV28 and TRBJ2-7; maybe TRBD2 (6 bases). Germline V gives CDR1 MDHEN, CDR2 SYDVKM. The CDR3 extends over 17 amino acids. The V end was cut by 6 bases, the J end by 6 bases, with 27 bases between. CDR3 bases: TGTGCCAGCAGCAGAACTGGAAAGCGGGTTCCCCACTCCGAGCAGTACTTC. As protein: CASSRTGKRVPHSEQYF.

The chain links TRBV30 to TRBJ2-7, with 8 bases that match TRBD1. Germline V lookup: CDR1 GTSNPN, CDR2 SVGIG (reference sequence). The ends lost 0 bases at V and 5 bases at J; junction bases unmatched: 6. The CDR3 totals 14 residues. CDR3 sequence (DNA): TGTGCCTGGAGTGTCTACAGGGGGTTCAACGAGCAGTACTTC. Its protein is CAWSVYRGFNEQYF.

The chain links TRBV20-1 to TRBJ2-2, with D perhaps assigned TRBD1 or TRBD2 (5 bases each). Germline V lookup: CDR1 DFQATT, CDR2 SNEGSKA (reference sequence). The CDR3 is 14 residues long. Trimming cost V 0 bases and J 4 bases, with 9 bases left between them. The DNA of the CDR3 is TGCAGTGCTAGAGAATACGGGGCCACCGGGGAGCTGTTTTTT. This sequence encodes CSAREYGATGELFF.

This clonotype was observed at least ten times. The chain recombines TRBV11-2 with TRBJ1-1; unclear D gene. The germline gives CDR1 SGHAT, CDR2 FQNNGV. Trimming cost V 6 bases and J 2 bases, with 10 bases left between them. CDR3 size: 13 residues. The CDR3 is CASSLDTNTEAFF. CDR3 nucleotides: TGTGCCAGCAGTCTTGACACTAACACTGAAGCTTTCTTT.

The gene calls are TRBV12-3 or TRBV12-4 and TRBJ2-5; either TRBD1 or TRBD2 may supply D (5 bases each). Trimming took 6 bases from V and 2 from J, leaving 22 bases between them. CDR3 size: 17 residues. CDR3 DNA sequence: TGTGCCAGCAGACAGCCCATTAACATGGGGGAACAAGAGACCCAGTACTTC. Encoded protein: CASRQPINMGEQETQYF.